Presented here are 16 T cell receptor beta chains from one specimen sequenced in a study of T cells in Graves' hyperthyroidism and ophthalmopathy. There were TCR beta CDR3 regions amplified from RNA transcripts. An initial round of RT-PCR targeting the TCR CDR3 relied on the HTBI primer set. TCRdb re-derived calls from the multiplex PCR reads in MiXCR, one entry per CDR3 protein. The table has around 570,000 distinct CDR3 sequences, about 20% seen once. The sample was blood. These receptors all stem from a man in his forties with Graves' ophthalmopathy.

The genes are TRBV9 and TRBJ1-1; D is undetermined. The CDR3 totals 13 residues. The germline V and J ends were trimmed by 0 bases and 5 bases, with 8 bases remaining between them. The germline gives CDR1 SGDLS, CDR2 YYNGEE. CDR3 amino acids: CASSVDAGTEAFF. DNA for the CDR3: TGTGCCAGCAGCGTAGATGCGGGGACTGAAGCTTTCTTT.

In this sample, this clonotype turned up a few times. CDR3 residues: CASTETSGVSGETQYF. As DNA, the CDR3 is TGTGCCAGCACCGAGACTAGCGGGGTTTCGGGGGAGACCCAGTACTTC. V usage is TRBV12-3 or TRBV12-4 and J usage is TRBJ2-5, with 11 bases fitting TRBD2. Trimming cost V 7 bases and J 5 bases; bases outside gene matches: 12. The CDR3 spans 16 residues.

This clonotype was observed at least ten times. The V call is TRBV11-1, the J call TRBJ2-7; 12 nucleotides line up with TRBD2. Per the germline V gene, CDR1 is SGHAT and CDR2 is FQDESV (reference sequence). The V segment lost 5 bases and the J segment 6 bases; nucleotides outside the gene matches: 5. CDR3 length: 14 amino acids. CDR3 protein: CASSVTSGSLEQYF. DNA for the CDR3: TGTGCCAGCAGCGTGACTAGCGGGAGTCTCGAGCAGTACTTC.

This clonotype has at least ten counts. The J gene is TRBJ1-6, the V gene TRBV30; D unclear. V lost 2 bases to trimming and J lost 8 bases, with 4 bases between them. CDR1 is GTSNPN, CDR2 SVGIG, per germline (reference sequence). The CDR3 runs to 11 residues. The CDR3 spells CAWSRDSPLHF. CDR3 sequence (DNA): TGTGCCTGGAGTCGGGATTCACCCCTCCACTTT. The full variable domain, in which reference TRBV30 and TRBJ1-6 provide the parts outside the CDR3, is SQTIHQWPATLVQPVGSPLSLECTVEGTSNPNLYWYRQAAGRGLQLLFYSVGIGQISSEVPQNLSASRPQDRQFILSSKKLLLSDSGFYLCAWSRDSPLHFGNGTRLTVT.

The genes are TRBV9 and TRBJ2-7; D perhaps matches TRBD2 (6 bases). The V and J ends lost 0 bases and 1 base respectively, with 17 bases between them. CDR3 length equals 17 residues. CDR1 and CDR2 (germline): SGDLS, YYNGEE. CDR3 region: CASSVGPGGTKSYEQYF. As DNA, the CDR3 is TGTGCCAGCAGCGTAGGGCCAGGCGGGACGAAATCCTACGAGCAGTACTTC.

This clonotype was observed at least ten times. The rearrangement uses TRBV20-1 and TRBJ2-5; 7 bases agree with TRBD2. After removal of 0 bases from V and 4 bases from J, the junction contained 11 bases not matched to a gene. The CDR3 contains 16 residues. Germline CDR1 reads DFQATT; CDR2 reads SNEGSKA (reference sequence). The CDR3 DNA follows: TGCAGTGCTAGAGATCGGGAGCGGGGAGGTTCAGAGACCCAGTACTTC. It yields the protein CSARDRERGGSETQYF.

The chain carries TRBV5-1 and TRBJ2-1, with D perhaps TRBD2 (6 bases). V shed 5 bases and J shed 1 base, with 16 bases lying between them. The CDR3 covers 16 residues. Looked up from germline, CDR1 is SGHRS and CDR2 is YFSETQ. The CDR3 sequence: CASRSTPEGSYNEQFF. In DNA, the CDR3 is TGCGCCAGCAGGTCCACTCCGGAGGGATCCTACAATGAGCAGTTCTTC.

This clonotype was found once. The junction departs from germline at one end; a sequencing error may be responsible. J is TRBJ2-3 and V is TRBV28, with 12 nucleotides matching TRBD2. The CDR3 length is 15 residues. Germline CDR1 is MDHEN and CDR2 is SYDVKM. The CDR3 nucleotides read TGTGCCAGCAGTCGACTAGCGGGAGTGGGGGATACGCGGTATTTT. Translation: CASSRLAGVGDTRYF.

This clonotype was observed a few times. Here the CDR3 DNA reads TGCGCCAGCAGCCAAGGGAGGGCGACAGGGTCGTACGAGCAGTACTTC. The encoded protein is CASSQGRATGSYEQYF. The V call is TRBV4-1, the J call TRBJ2-7; D may be TRBD1 (7 bases). Trimming took off 1 base at V and 4 bases at J, with 17 bases between the two ends. CDR3 length: 16 amino acids. The germline V gene encodes CDR1 MGHRA and CDR2 YSYEKL.

The chain combines TRBV7-2 with TRBJ1-1; D may be TRBD1 (5 bases). CDR1 and CDR2 (germline): SGHTA, FQGNSA. V was pared by 4 bases and J by 0 bases, with 12 bases between. The CDR3 runs to 15 residues. The CDR3 DNA is TGTGCCAGCAGCTATCGGGGCAGCCTGAACACTGAAGCTTTCTTT. It translates to CASSYRGSLNTEAFF.

The chain uses TRBV4-3 and TRBJ2-3; TRBD2 aligns across 10 bases. After removal of 0 bases from V and 7 bases from J, the junction contained 1 base not matched to a gene. Germline CDR1 is LGHNA and CDR2 is YSLEER. CDR3 size: 14 residues. CDR3 residues: CASSQELAGNTQYF. In DNA form, the CDR3 reads TGCGCCAGCAGCCAAGAACTAGCGGGAAATACGCAGTATTTT.

The table lists this clonotype with many counts. The rearrangement joins TRBV7-8 to TRBJ2-5, with D hard to call. V was shortened by 5 bases and J by 4 bases, with 17 bases between the two germline ends. This CDR3 contains 15 residues. Germline CDR1 reads SGHVS; CDR2 reads FQNEAQ. The chain's CDR3 is CASSLVVGFLETQYF. The CDR3 DNA reads as TGTGCCAGCAGCCTCGTGGTGGGATTCCTAGAGACCCAGTACTTC.

This clonotype has at least ten counts. The genes are TRBV5-8 and TRBJ2-1; D is uncertain. CDR3 length: 15 residues. CDR1 is SGHTS, CDR2 YDEGEE, per germline. Trimming took off 0 bases at V and 0 bases at J, with 7 bases between the two ends. Here the CDR3 DNA reads TGTGCCAGCAGCTTGGGGAGACTCTCCTACAATGAGCAGTTCTTC. This codes for CASSLGRLSYNEQFF.

As for this clonotype: A much larger clonotype is one base distant, so this may be a read error. The chain recombines TRBV20-1 with TRBJ2-1, with TRBD1 matching over 7 bases. Per the germline V gene, CDR1 is DFQATT and CDR2 is SNEGSKA (reference sequence). The CDR3 contains 14 residues. With V trimmed by 3 bases and J by 4 bases, 6 bases remained unmatched. This chain's CDR3 is CSASGRQGYNEQFF. The CDR3 nucleotides are TGCAGTGCTAGTGGCAGACAGGGATACAATGAGCAGTTCTTC.

This clonotype has at least ten counts. This rearrangement joins TRBV4-3 to TRBJ2-7; D gene unclear. Trimming took off 0 bases at V and 6 bases at J, with 9 bases between the two ends. CDR3 length: 13 residues. CDR1 and CDR2 (germline): LGHNA, YSLEER. The DNA of the CDR3 is TGCGCCAGCAGCCAAGACCACGGCTTCGAGCAGTACTTC. Protein product: CASSQDHGFEQYF.

This clonotype was found many times. This rearrangement joins TRBV28 to TRBJ2-7, with TRBD2 identical over 7 bases. Germline-derived CDR1 and CDR2 are MDHEN and SYDVKM. CDR3 length: 18 residues. After removal of 4 bases from V and 4 bases from J, the junction contained 19 bases not matched to a gene. DNA of the CDR3: TGTGCCAGCAGTTCCGGGACTCACTGGGGGGGAGGCACGTACGAGCAGTACTTC. It yields the protein CASSSGTHWGGGTYEQYF.